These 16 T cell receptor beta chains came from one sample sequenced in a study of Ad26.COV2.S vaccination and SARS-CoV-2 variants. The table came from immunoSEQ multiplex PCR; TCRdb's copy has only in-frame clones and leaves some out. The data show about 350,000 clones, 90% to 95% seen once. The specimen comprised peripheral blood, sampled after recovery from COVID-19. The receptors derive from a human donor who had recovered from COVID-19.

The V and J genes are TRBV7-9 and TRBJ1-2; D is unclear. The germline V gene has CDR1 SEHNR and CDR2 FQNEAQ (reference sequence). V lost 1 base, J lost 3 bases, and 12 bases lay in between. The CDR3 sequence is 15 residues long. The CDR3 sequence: CASSLVDGRHYGYTF. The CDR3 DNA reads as TGTGCCAGCAGCTTAGTAGACGGACGTCACTATGGCTACACCTTC. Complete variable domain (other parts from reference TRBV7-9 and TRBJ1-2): DTGVSQNPRHKITKRGQNVTFRCDPISEHNRLYWYRQTLGQGPEFLTYFQNEAQLEKSRLLSDRFSAERPKGSFSTLEIQRTEQGDSAMYLCASSLVDGRHYGYTFGSGTRLTVV.

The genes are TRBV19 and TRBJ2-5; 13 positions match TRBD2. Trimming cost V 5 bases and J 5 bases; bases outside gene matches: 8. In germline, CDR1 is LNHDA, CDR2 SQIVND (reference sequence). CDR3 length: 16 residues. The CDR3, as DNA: TGTGCCAGTAGTGCCCGGACTAGCGGGGGAGGTGAGACCCAGTACTTC. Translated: CASSARTSGGGETQYF.

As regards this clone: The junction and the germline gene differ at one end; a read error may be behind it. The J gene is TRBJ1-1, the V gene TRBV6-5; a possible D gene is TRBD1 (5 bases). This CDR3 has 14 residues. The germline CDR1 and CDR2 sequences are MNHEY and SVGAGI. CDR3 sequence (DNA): TGTGCCAGCACTTACGGGGGAGTGAACACTGAAGCTTTCTTT. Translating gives CASTYGGVNTEAFF.

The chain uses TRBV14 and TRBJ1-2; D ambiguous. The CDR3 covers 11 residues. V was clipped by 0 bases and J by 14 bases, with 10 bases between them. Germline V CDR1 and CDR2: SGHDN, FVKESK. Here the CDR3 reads CASSQDPSLTF. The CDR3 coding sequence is TGTGCCAGCAGCCAAGATCCCAGCCTGACCTTC.

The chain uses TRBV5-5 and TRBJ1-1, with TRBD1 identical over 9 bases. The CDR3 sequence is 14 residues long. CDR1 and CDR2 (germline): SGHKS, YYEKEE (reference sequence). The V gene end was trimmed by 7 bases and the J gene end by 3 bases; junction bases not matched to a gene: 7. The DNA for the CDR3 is TGTGCCAGCGAACAGGGGGCACTGGACACTGAAGCTTTCTTT. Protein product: CASEQGALDTEAFF.

The CDR3 is CAISESRVSRQANYGYTF. The CDR3 DNA follows: TGTGCCATCAGTGAGTCGAGGGTTAGTCGACAAGCTAACTATGGCTACACCTTC. The rearrangement uses TRBV10-3 and TRBJ1-2; no clear D gene. CDR3 size: 18 residues. Germline-derived CDR1 and CDR2 are ENHRY and SYGVKD. V shed 0 bases and J shed 0 bases, with 17 bases lying between them.

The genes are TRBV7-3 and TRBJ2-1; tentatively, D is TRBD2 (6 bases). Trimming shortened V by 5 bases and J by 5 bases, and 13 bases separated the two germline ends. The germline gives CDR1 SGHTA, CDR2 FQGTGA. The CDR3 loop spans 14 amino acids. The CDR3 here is CASSPGGYNNEQFF. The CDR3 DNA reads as TGTGCCAGCAGCCCCGGGGGTTACAACAATGAGCAGTTCTTC.

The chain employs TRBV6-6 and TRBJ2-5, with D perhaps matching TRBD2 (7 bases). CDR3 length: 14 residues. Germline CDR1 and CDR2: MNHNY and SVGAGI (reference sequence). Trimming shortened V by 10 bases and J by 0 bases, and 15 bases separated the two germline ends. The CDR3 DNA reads TGTGCCACTGGGGAGGGGGGATACCAAGAGACCCAGTACTTC. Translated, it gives CATGEGGYQETQYF.

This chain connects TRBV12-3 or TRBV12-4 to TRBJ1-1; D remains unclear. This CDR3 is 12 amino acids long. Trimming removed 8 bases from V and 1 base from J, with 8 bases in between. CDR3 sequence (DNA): TGTGCCAGCTGTCGCGGGAACACTGAAGCTTTCTTT. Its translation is CASCRGNTEAFF.

The CDR3 DNA follows: TGTGCCAGCAGTGATTCAGGGAACACTGAAGCTTTCTTT. Protein sequence: CASSDSGNTEAFF. The rearrangement links TRBV2 to TRBJ1-1; D call uncertain. The V gene's germline CDR1 is SNHLY and CDR2 FYNNEI. V was clipped by 3 bases and J by 1 base, with 6 bases between them. This CDR3 comprises 13 residues.

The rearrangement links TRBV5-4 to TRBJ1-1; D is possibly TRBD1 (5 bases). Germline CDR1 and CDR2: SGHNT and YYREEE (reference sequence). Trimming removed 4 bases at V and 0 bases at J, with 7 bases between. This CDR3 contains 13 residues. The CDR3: CASSRTLNTEAFF. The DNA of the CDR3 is TGTGCCAGCAGCCGGACACTGAACACTGAAGCTTTCTTT.

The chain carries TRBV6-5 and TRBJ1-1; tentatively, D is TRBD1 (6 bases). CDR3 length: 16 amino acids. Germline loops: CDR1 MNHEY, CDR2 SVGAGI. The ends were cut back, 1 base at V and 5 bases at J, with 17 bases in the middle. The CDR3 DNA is TGTGCCAGCAGTTACTGGGGCGGGCGAGGGGGAACTGAAGCTTTCTTT. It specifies CASSYWGGRGGTEAFF.

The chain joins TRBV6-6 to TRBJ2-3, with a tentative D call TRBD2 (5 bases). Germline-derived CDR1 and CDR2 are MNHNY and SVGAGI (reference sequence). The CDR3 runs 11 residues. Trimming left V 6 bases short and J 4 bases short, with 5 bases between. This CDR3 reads CASREADTQYF. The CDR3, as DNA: TGTGCCAGCAGGGAGGCAGATACGCAGTATTTT.

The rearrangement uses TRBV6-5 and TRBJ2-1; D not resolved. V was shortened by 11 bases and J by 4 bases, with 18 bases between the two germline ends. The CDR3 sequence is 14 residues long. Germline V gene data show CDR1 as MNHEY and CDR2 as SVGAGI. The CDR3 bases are TGTGCCGCCGGCCTCTCGGACCCATACAATGAGCAGTTCTTC. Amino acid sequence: CAAGLSDPYNEQFF.

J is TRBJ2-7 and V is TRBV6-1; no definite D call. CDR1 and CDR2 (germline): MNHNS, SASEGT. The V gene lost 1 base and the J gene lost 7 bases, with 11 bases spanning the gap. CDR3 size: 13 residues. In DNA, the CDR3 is TGTGCCAGCAGTGAAGTCGGCTTCTATGAGCAGTACTTC. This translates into CASSEVGFYEQYF.

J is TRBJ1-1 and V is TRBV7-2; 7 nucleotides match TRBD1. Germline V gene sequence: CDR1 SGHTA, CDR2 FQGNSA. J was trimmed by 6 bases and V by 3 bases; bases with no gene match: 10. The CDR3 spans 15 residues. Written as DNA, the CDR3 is TGTGCCAGCAGCTTTATACCGGGACAGAGCCCTGAAGCTTTCTTT. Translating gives CASSFIPGQSPEAFF.